The entry that follows covers one T cell receptor beta chain sequence. Its cognate antigen is unknown. The germline gives CDR1 MDHEN, CDR2 SYDVKM. J lost 2 bases, V lost 4 bases, and 10 bases had no gene match. The CDR3 loop spans 19 amino acids. These data originate in a study of T cell responses to AZD1222 COVID-19 vaccine. General study results and limits: Clonal diversity was possibly underestimated, and the donors were mostly white British, with more females.

Generated by immunoSEQ multiplex PCR, the TCRdb table keeps only in-frame clones and is missing some. The table includes roughly 140,000 clones, around 88% detected once. This receptor was obtained from an adult in good health. The rearrangement joins TRBV28 to TRBJ2-5, with 16 positions matching TRBD2. The starting material was peripheral blood, obtained on day 0 of AZD1222 vaccination. DNA for the CDR3: TGTGCCAGCAGTTCTCCCGAGGGACTAGCGGGAGGGAGTCAAGAGACCCAGTACTTC. Translated, it gives CASSSPEGLAGGSQETQYF.